This entry describes one T cell receptor (beta chain). This sample stems from a study of control samples from healthy donors and cancer patients. Only in-frame clones appear in the TCRdb table, and some are missing; sequencing was by immunoSEQ multiplex PCR. The data show about 180,000 clones, 80% to 95% seen once. The CDR3 has 14 amino acids. The germline V gene encodes CDR1 MNHEY and CDR2 SVGAGI. V shed 6 bases and J shed 3 bases, with 14 bases lying between them. The sample was blood. J is TRBJ1-1 and V is TRBV6-5, with no clear D. This sequence originates from a middle-aged woman in good health. This CDR3 reads CASRPRREDTEAFF. The CDR3, as DNA: TGTGCCAGCAGGCCACGAAGGGAGGACACTGAAGCTTTCTTT.